The T cell receptor beta chain described here comes from a study of post-analysis software for immune sequencing data. Study-level findings and limits: When compared against controls, multiple sclerosis patients showed significantly lower normalized Chao1 diversity. Patients had higher frequencies than controls of about five TRBV segments, including TRBV5-6, TRBV5-1 and TRBV20-1.

With regard to this clonotype: Its antigen is not identified.

cDNA libraries of TCR beta carried unique molecular identifiers. Via MiXCR, TCRdb re-called the PCR reads, giving one row per CDR3 protein. The sample has fewer than 850,000 distinct CDR3 sequences; roughly 27% are singletons. The CDR3 loop spans 18 amino acids. V was trimmed by 5 bases and J by 0 bases, leaving 21 bases between them. Germline assignment: CDR1 SEHNR and CDR2 FQNEAQ (reference sequence). The rearrangement joins TRBV7-9 to TRBJ2-3; tentative D call: TRBD1 (5 bases). This receptor was obtained from a girl between 10 and 17 years old with multiple sclerosis. Sequencing was performed on blood. Here the CDR3 reads CASSRRGRTPSSTDTQYF. The CDR3 nucleotides read TGTGCCAGCAGCCGAAGGGGTAGGACCCCCTCTAGCACAGATACGCAGTATTTT.